The 17 T cell receptor beta chains listed next were all sequenced from one sample in a study of control samples from healthy donors and cancer patients. Libraries were prepared by immunoSEQ multiplex PCR; TCRdb keeps only in-frame clonotypes and omits some of them. The profile covers 140,000 or so clones, with 91% appearing a single time and 3.2% taken by the ten largest. The sample consisted of blood. These receptors originate from a man under 40 in good health.

The chain uses TRBV6-6 and TRBJ1-6; 8 bases agree with TRBD1. From germline, CDR1 is MNHNY and CDR2 SVGAGI (reference sequence). Trimming took 5 bases from V and 0 from J; bases not matched to a gene: 6. The CDR3 contains 17 residues. CDR3 protein: CASSPQTGASYNSPLHF. The CDR3 DNA sequence: TGTGCCAGCAGTCCTCAGACAGGGGCCTCCTATAATTCACCCCTCCACTTT.

The V gene is TRBV2, the J gene TRBJ1-2, with D uncertain. The CDR3 has 14 amino acids. Germline lookup yields CDR1 SNHLY and CDR2 FYNNEI. The ends were cut back, 6 bases at V and 5 bases at J, with 16 bases in the middle. The CDR3 region has the DNA TGTGCCAGCAGCTCAGCGGGAAAAGCATATGGCTACACCTTC. Translated: CASSSAGKAYGYTF.

The CDR3 loop is CASGLGAGNTEAFF. CDR3 nucleotide sequence: TGTGCTAGTGGTTTGGGTGCAGGGAACACTGAAGCTTTCTTT. The chain uses TRBV12-5 and TRBJ1-1; no firm D call. Germline V gives CDR1 LGHNT, CDR2 FRNRAP. The germline V and J ends were trimmed by 1 base and 1 base, with 7 bases remaining between them. CDR3 length equals 14 residues.

Here the CDR3 DNA reads TGCGCCAGCAGCTCTAAGTTGGACTACGAGCAGTACTTC. It codes for CASSSKLDYEQYF. The chain uses TRBV4-1 and TRBJ2-7, with D unresolved. Germline CDR1 and CDR2: MGHRA and YSYEKL. The V gene lost 5 bases and the J gene lost 3 bases, with 11 bases spanning the gap. There are 13 residues in the CDR3.

This clone was detected once. The CDR3 DNA reads TGTGCCAGCAGTTCCGACAAGAACTATGGCTACACCTTC. Translated: CASSSDKNYGYTF. This rearrangement joins TRBV14 to TRBJ1-2; D is unresolved. Trimming took off 6 bases at V and 2 bases at J, with 10 bases between the two ends. Germline V gene sequence: CDR1 SGHDN, CDR2 FVKESK. CDR3 size: 13 residues.

This clone came up once. J is TRBJ2-1 and V is TRBV24-1, with TRBD2 matching 8 bases. The CDR3 is made up of 15 amino acids. Trimming cost V 3 bases and J 3 bases; bases outside gene matches: 3. Germline V CDR1 and CDR2: KGHDR, SFDVKD. CDR3 sequence (DNA): TGTGCCACCAGTGATGCGGGGGGTGTCTACAATGAGCAGTTCTTC. This translates into CATSDAGGVYNEQFF.

The chain carries TRBV5-8 and TRBJ1-1; 7 bases agree with TRBD1. The germline V gene has CDR1 SGHTS and CDR2 YDEGEE. CDR3 size: 15 residues. J was trimmed by 5 bases and V by 4 bases; bases with no gene match: 11. CDR3 bases: TGTGCCAGCAGCGTAAACGACAGGGCCCAAACTGAAGCTTTCTTT. It yields the protein CASSVNDRAQTEAFF.

This chain links TRBV30 with TRBJ1-3; TRBD1 matches at 7 bases. This CDR3 region has 15 residues. Trimming took 4 bases from V and 0 from J; bases not matched to a gene: 6. Looked up from germline, CDR1 is GTSNPN and CDR2 is SVGIG (reference sequence). The chain's CDR3 is CAWIRTGLSGNTIYF. The CDR3 bases are TGTGCCTGGATACGGACAGGCCTCTCTGGAAACACCATATATTTT.

Remarks on this clone: Other DNA sequences in this specimen translate into the identical CDR3. The CDR3: CASSIRSDTQYF. The CDR3, as DNA: TGTGCCAGTAGTATCCGTTCAGATACGCAGTATTTT. The chain recombines TRBV19 with TRBJ2-3, with D unclear. This CDR3 contains 12 residues. The V end was cut by 3 bases, the J end by 4 bases, with 5 bases between. The germline V gene encodes CDR1 LNHDA and CDR2 SQIVND (reference sequence).

The chain joins TRBV9 to TRBJ1-2; 8 positions match TRBD1. The CDR3 covers 16 residues. Germline CDR1 is SGDLS and CDR2 is YYNGEE. V lost 3 bases, J lost 4 bases, and 11 bases stayed unmatched. The DNA for the CDR3 is TGTGCCAGCAGCGCAAATCCGTCAGGGGGCAGCTATGGCTACACCTTC. Translating gives CASSANPSGGSYGYTF.

V gene TRBV4-1 combines with J gene TRBJ2-1; D gene unclear. The CDR3 has 13 residues. The V and J ends lost 3 bases and 6 bases respectively, with 9 bases between them. The germline V gene has CDR1 MGHRA and CDR2 YSYEKL. The CDR3 bases are TGCGCCAGCAGCCAGGCCTTGTTCAATGAGCAGTTCTTC. This codes for CASSQALFNEQFF.

This clone was detected only once. This sequence joins TRBV6-4 and TRBJ2-1; D is uncertain. CDR1 and CDR2 from the germline V gene are MRHNA and SNTAGT. V gave up 2 bases and J gave up 6 bases, with 11 bases separating them. This CDR3 has 14 residues. The CDR3 sequence: CASSDPGLGNEQFF. The CDR3 region has the DNA TGTGCCAGCAGTGACCCCGGATTGGGCAATGAGCAGTTCTTC.

The chain uses TRBV12-3 or TRBV12-4 and TRBJ2-7; TRBD1 aligns across 7 bases. The V and J ends lost 5 bases and 0 bases, in that order; junction bases with no gene match: 1. CDR3 length equals 13 residues. CDR3 residues: CASSQGVSYEQYF. The CDR3 nucleotides are TGTGCCAGCAGTCAGGGGGTCTCCTACGAGCAGTACTTC.

The CDR3 is CASLRNGQAEAFF. The DNA for the CDR3 is TGTGCCAGCCTACGTAATGGACAGGCTGAAGCTTTCTTT. J is TRBJ1-1 and V is TRBV5-6, with 7 nucleotides matching TRBD1. The CDR3 extends over 13 amino acids. CDR1 and CDR2 from the germline V gene are SGHDT and YYEEEE. Trimming took 7 bases from V and 6 from J; bases not matched to a gene: 9.

This rearrangement joins TRBV5-4 to TRBJ2-7; 13 bases map to TRBD2. Germline V gene lookup returns CDR1 SGHNT and CDR2 YYREEE (reference sequence). The CDR3 has 17 amino acids. With V trimmed by 3 bases and J by 2 bases, 8 bases remained unmatched. CDR3 protein: CASSSRGLAGRPYEQYF. The CDR3, as DNA: TGTGCCAGCAGCTCCAGGGGACTAGCGGGGCGACCCTACGAGCAGTACTTC.

This rearrangement joins TRBV5-1 to TRBJ1-3; 9 bases align to TRBD1. Losses at the gene ends were 3 bases for V and 0 bases for J; bases not matched to a gene: 7. Germline V CDR1 and CDR2: SGHRS, YFSETQ. The CDR3 contains 17 residues. As DNA, the CDR3 is TGCGCCAGCAGCTCCAGGACAGGGGAGAGCTCTGGAAACACCATATATTTT. Protein: CASSSRTGESSGNTIYF. The complete variable domain, with remaining parts taken from reference TRBV5-1 and TRBJ1-3, reads KAGVTQTPRYLIKTRGQQVTLSCSPISGHRSVSWYQQTPGQGLQFLFEYFSETQRNKGNFPGRFSGRQFSNSRSEMNVSTLELGDSALYLCASSSRTGESSGNTIYFGEGSWLTVV.

The chain combines TRBV9 with TRBJ2-1, with 9 bases aligning to TRBD2. The CDR3 length is 15 residues. Germline-derived CDR1 and CDR2 are SGDLS and YYNGEE. The junction had 4 bases not matched to a gene; V was cut back by 0 bases and J by 6 bases. CDR3 sequence (DNA): TGTGCCAGCAGCGTAGGCGGGGGGGCACGCAATGAGCAGTTCTTC. It codes for CASSVGGGARNEQFF.